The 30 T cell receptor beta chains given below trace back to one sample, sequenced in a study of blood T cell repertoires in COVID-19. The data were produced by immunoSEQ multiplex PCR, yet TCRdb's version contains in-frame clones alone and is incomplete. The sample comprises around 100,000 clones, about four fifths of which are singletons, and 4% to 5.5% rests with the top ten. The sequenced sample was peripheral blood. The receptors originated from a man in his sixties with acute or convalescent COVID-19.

In DNA form, the CDR3 reads TGTGCCAGCAGTGAAAGTGGGGCGAAGGGGACCCAGTACTTC. Translated: CASSESGAKGTQYF. The rearrangement joins TRBV25-1 to TRBJ2-5; D is perhaps TRBD1 (5 bases). The CDR3 contains 14 residues. The V gene lost 2 bases and the J gene lost 7 bases, with 14 bases spanning the gap. Per the germline V gene, CDR1 is MGHDK and CDR2 is SYGVNS.

The CDR3 loop reads CASSLIRGLGSGANVLTF. The CDR3 region has the DNA TGCGCCAGCAGCTTGATCAGGGGCCTCGGCTCTGGGGCCAACGTCCTGACTTTC. The chain joins TRBV5-1 to TRBJ2-6; possibly TRBD1 for D (6 bases). The CDR3 length is 18 residues. The V end was cut by 1 base, the J end by 0 bases, with 14 bases between. Germline V gives CDR1 SGHRS, CDR2 YFSETQ.

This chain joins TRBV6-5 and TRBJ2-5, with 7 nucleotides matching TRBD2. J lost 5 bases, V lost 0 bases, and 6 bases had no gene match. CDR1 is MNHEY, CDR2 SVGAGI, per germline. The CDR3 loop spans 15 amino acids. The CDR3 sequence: CASSYSAGEWETQYF. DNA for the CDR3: TGTGCCAGCAGTTACTCGGCGGGGGAATGGGAGACCCAGTACTTC.

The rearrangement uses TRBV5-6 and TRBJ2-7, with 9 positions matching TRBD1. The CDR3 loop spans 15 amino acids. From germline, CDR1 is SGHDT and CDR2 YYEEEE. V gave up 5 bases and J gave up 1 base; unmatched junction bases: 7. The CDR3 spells CASSTGTGWSYEQYF. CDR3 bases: TGTGCCAGCAGTACCGGGACAGGGTGGTCCTACGAGCAGTACTTC.

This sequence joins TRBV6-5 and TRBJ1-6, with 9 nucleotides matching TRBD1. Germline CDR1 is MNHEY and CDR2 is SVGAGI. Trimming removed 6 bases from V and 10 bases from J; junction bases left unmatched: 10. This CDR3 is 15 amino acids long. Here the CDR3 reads CASRRQGVGESPLHF. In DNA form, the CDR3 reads TGTGCCAGCAGACGACAGGGGGTTGGAGAATCACCCCTCCACTTT.

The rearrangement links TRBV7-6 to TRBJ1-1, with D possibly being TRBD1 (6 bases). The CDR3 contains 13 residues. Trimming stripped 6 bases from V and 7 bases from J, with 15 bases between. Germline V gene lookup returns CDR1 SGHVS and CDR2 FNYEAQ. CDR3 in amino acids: CASSLYRVNEAFF. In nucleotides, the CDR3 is TGTGCCAGCAGTCTATACAGGGTTAATGAAGCTTTCTTT.

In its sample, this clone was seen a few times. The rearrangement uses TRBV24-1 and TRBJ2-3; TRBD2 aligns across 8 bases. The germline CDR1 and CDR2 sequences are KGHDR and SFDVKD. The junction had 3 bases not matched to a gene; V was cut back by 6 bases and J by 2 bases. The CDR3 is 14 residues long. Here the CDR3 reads CATSSSGFTDTQYF. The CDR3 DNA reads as TGTGCCACCAGTTCTAGCGGGTTCACAGATACGCAGTATTTT.

The CDR3 region has the DNA TGTGCCAGCAGCCCAATGTCAGGGCGGACTGAAGCTTTCTTT. Translated, it gives CASSPMSGRTEAFF. V is TRBV13 and J is TRBJ1-1; possibly TRBD1 for D (5 bases). This CDR3 contains 14 residues. CDR1 PRHDT and CDR2 FYEKMQ come from the germline V gene (reference sequence). Trimming took off 5 bases at V and 5 bases at J, with 15 bases between the two ends.

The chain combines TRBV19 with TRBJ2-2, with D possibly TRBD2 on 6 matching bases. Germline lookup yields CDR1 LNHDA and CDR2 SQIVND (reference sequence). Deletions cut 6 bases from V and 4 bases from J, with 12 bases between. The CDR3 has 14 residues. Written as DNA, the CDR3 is TGTGCCAGTAGGTTCGGGGGTCCCACCGGGGAGCTGTTTTTT. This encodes CASRFGGPTGELFF.

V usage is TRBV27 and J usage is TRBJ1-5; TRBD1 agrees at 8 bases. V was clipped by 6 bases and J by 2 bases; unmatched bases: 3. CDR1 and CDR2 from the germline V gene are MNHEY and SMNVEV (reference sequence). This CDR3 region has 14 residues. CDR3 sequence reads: CASSTGQGNQPQHF. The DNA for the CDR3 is TGTGCCAGCAGCACGGGACAGGGCAATCAGCCCCAGCATTTT.

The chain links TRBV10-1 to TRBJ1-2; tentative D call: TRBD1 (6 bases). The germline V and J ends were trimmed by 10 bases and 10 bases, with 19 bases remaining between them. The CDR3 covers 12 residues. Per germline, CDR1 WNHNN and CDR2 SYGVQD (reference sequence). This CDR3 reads CAIGGSGADYTF. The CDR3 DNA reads TGCGCCATAGGAGGCTCAGGGGCGGACTACACCTTC.

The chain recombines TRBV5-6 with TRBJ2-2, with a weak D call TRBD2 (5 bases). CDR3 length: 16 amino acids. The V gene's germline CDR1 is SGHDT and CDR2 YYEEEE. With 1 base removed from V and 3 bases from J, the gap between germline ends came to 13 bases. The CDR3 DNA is TGTGCCAGCAGCTTGTGGTACCGGGAATACACCGGGGAGCTGTTTTTT. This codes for CASSLWYREYTGELFF.

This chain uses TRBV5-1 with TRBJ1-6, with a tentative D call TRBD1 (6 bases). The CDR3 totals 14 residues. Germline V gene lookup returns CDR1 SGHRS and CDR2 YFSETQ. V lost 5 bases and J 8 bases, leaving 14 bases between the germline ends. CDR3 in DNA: TGCGCCAGCAGGACCGGGACAACAGATTCACCCCTCCACTTT. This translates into CASRTGTTDSPLHF.

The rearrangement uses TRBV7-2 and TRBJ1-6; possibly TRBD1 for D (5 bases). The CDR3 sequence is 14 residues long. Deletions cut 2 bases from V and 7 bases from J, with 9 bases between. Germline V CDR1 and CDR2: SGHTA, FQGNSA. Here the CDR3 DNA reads TGTGCCAGCAGCTTACAGGGTATAAATTCACCCCTCCACTTT. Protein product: CASSLQGINSPLHF.

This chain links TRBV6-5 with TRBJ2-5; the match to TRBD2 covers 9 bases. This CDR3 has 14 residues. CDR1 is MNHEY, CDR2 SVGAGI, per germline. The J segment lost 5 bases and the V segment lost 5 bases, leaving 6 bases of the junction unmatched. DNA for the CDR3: TGTGCCAGCAGTATGGGGACTAGCCCCGAGACCCAGTACTTC. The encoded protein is CASSMGTSPETQYF.

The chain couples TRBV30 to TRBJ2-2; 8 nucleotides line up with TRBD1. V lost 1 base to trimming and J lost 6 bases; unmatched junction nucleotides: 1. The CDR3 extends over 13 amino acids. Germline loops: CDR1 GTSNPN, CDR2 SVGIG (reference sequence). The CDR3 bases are TGTGCCTGGAGTGCACAGGGGGCCGGGGAGCTGTTTTTT. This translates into CAWSAQGAGELFF. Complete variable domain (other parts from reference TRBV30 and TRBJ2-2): SQTIHQWPATLVQPVGSPLSLECTVEGTSNPNLYWYRQAAGRGLQLLFYSVGIGQISSEVPQNLSASRPQDRQFILSSKKLLLSDSGFYLCAWSAQGAGELFFGEGSRLTVL.

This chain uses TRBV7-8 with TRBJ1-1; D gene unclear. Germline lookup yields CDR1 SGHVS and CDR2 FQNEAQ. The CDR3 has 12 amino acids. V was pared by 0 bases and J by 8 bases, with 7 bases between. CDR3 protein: CASSLAEGEAFF. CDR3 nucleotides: TGTGCCAGCAGCTTAGCTGAGGGCGAAGCTTTCTTT. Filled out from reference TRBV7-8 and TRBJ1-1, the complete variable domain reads GAGVSQSPRYKVAKRGQDVALRCDPISGHVSLFWYQQALGQGPEFLTYFQNEAQLDKSGLPSDRFFAERPEGSVSTLKIQRTQQEDSAVYLCASSLAEGEAFFGQGTRLTVV.

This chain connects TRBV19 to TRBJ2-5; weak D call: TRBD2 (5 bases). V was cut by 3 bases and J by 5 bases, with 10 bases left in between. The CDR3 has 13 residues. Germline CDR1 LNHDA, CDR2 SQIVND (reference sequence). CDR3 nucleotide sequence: TGTGCCAGTAGTATCGAGGGCGGGGAGACCCAGTACTTC. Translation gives CASSIEGGETQYF.

CDR3 nucleotide sequence: TGTGCCAGTAGTTATAGCGGGAGAGGAGAGCAGTACTTC. The encoded protein is CASSYSGRGEQYF. V is TRBV19 and J is TRBJ2-7; 9 nucleotides agree with TRBD2. V was pared by 5 bases and J by 7 bases, with 6 bases of the junction left unmatched. Looked up from germline, CDR1 is LNHDA and CDR2 is SQIVND (reference sequence). CDR3 length: 13 amino acids.

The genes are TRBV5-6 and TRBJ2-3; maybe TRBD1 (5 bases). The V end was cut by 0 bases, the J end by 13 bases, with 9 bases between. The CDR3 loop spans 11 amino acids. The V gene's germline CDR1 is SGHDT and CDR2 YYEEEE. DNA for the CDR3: TGTGCCAGCAGCTTGGGCCAAGGGGAGTATTTT. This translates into CASSLGQGEYF.

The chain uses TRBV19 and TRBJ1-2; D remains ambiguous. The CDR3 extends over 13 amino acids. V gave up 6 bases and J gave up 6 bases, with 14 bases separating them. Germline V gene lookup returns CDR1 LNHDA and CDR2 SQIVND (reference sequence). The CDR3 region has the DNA TGTGCCAGTAGATCCCGGGTTTTGAATGGCTACACCTTC. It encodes CASRSRVLNGYTF.

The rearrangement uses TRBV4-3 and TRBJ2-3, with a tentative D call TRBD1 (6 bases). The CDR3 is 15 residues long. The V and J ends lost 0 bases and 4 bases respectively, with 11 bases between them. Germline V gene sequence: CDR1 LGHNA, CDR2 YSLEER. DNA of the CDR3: TGCGCCAGCAGCCAAGAGGGCAGGGGACCAGATACGCAGTATTTT. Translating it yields CASSQEGRGPDTQYF.

The CDR3 loop is CASSYDRGWHGYTF. The CDR3 DNA sequence: TGTGCCAGCAGTTATGACAGGGGATGGCATGGCTACACCTTC. The chain employs TRBV28 and TRBJ1-2; 8 bases line up with TRBD1. The CDR3 has 14 residues. V was clipped by 4 bases and J by 6 bases; unmatched bases: 7. Per the germline V gene, CDR1 is MDHEN and CDR2 is SYDVKM.

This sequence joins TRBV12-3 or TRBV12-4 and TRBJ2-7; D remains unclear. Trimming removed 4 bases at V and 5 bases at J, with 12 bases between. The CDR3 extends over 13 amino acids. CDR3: CASSYRDSNEQYF. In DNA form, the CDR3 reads TGTGCCAGCAGTTACCGAGATAGCAACGAGCAGTACTTC.

CDR3 bases: TGTGCCAGCAGCCCGCGGGCTGACTCCTACGAGCAGTACTTC. Protein: CASSPRADSYEQYF. The chain carries TRBV11-2 and TRBJ2-7; tentatively, D is TRBD2 (5 bases). This CDR3 spans 14 amino acids. The germline V and J ends were trimmed by 5 bases and 0 bases, with 11 bases remaining between them. Germline CDR1 and CDR2: SGHAT and FQNNGV.

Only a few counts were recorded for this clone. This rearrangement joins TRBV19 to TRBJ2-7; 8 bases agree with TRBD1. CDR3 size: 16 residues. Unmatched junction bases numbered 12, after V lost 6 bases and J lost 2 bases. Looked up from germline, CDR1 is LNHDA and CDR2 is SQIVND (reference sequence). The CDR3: CASSPAGGQVTYEQYF. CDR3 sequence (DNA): TGTGCCAGTAGCCCCGCCGGGGGACAGGTTACCTACGAGCAGTACTTC.

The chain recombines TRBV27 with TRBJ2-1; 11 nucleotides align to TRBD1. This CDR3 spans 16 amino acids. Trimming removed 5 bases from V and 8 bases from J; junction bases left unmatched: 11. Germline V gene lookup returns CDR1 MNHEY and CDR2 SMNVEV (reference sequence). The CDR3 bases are TGTGCCAGCAGTGGGGATTGGACAGGGGGCTCGGATGAGCAGTTCTTC. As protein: CASSGDWTGGSDEQFF.

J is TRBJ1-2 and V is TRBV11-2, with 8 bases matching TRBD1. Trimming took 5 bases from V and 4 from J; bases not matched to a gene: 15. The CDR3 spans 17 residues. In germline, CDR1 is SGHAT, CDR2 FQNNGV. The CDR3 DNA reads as TGTGCCAGCAGCCCCCGCCCGCAGGGGGCAGGTGGCTATGGCTACACCTTC. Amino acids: CASSPRPQGAGGYGYTF.

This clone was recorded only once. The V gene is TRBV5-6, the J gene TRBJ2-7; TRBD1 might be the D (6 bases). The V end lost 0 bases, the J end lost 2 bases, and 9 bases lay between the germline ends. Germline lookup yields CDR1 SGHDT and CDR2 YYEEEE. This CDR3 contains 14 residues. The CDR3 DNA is TGTGCCAGCAGCTTGGATGGGGGCACCTACGAGCAGTACTTC. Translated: CASSLDGGTYEQYF. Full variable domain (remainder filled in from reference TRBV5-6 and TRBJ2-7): DAGVTQSPTHLIKTRGQQVTLRCSPKSGHDTVSWYQQALGQGPQFIFQYYEEEERQRGNFPDRFSGHQFPNYSSELNVNALLLGDSALYLCASSLDGGTYEQYFGPGTRLTVT.

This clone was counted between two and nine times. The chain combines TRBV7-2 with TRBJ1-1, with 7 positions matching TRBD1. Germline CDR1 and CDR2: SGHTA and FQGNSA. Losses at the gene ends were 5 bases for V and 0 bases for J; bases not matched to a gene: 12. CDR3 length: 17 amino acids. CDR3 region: CASSHQRGGGMNTEAFF. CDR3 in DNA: TGTGCCAGCAGCCACCAAAGAGGGGGCGGGATGAACACTGAAGCTTTCTTT.